These T cell receptor beta chains were read from a single sample in a study of T cell responses to AZD1222 COVID-19 vaccine. The repertoire was sequenced with immunoSEQ multiplex PCR; TCRdb's copy has only in-frame clones and lacks some. The data contain about 150,000 clones, 92% of them singletons. Sequencing used peripheral blood, obtained 28 days after the second AZD1222 dose. The receptors shown here come from an adult who received the AZD1222 COVID-19 vaccine. Both conserved end residues are part of each CDR3. Each record gives: V gene, J gene, CDR3 protein.

v_call: TRBV2
j_call: TRBJ2-3
cdr3_aa: CASRAGGLPDTQYF

v_call: TRBV11-3
j_call: TRBJ1-4
cdr3_aa: CASSFCLGGRGDEKLFF

v_call: TRBV30
j_call: TRBJ2-1
cdr3_aa: CACRLAGLREQFF

v_call: TRBV5-1
j_call: TRBJ2-5
cdr3_aa: CASSFTGGAEAQYF

v_call: TRBV7-2
j_call: TRBJ2-3
cdr3_aa: CASSKQGARGTDTQYF

v_call: TRBV4-1
j_call: TRBJ2-3
cdr3_aa: CASNQEERADTQYF

v_call: TRBV29-1
j_call: TRBJ1-2
cdr3_aa: CSVATGTELHYGYTF

v_call: TRBV29-1
j_call: TRBJ1-2
cdr3_aa: CSVPPGGPNYGYTF

v_call: TRBV5-6
j_call: TRBJ2-1
cdr3_aa: CASGSWAQLSYNEQFF

v_call: TRBV7-9
j_call: TRBJ1-2
cdr3_aa: CASDGGSTGGIGYTF

v_call: TRBV27
j_call: TRBJ2-1
cdr3_aa: CASGRLLAGSGDEQFF

v_call: TRBV4-1
j_call: TRBJ2-1
cdr3_aa: CASSLLFSEQFF

v_call: TRBV29-1
j_call: TRBJ1-2
cdr3_aa: CSVVAFVRQGSGYTF

v_call: TRBV27
j_call: TRBJ1-1
cdr3_aa: CASSLYRGTEAFF

v_call: TRBV11-2
j_call: TRBJ1-1
cdr3_aa: CASSSASGRKAFF

v_call: TRBV6-6
j_call: TRBJ2-3
cdr3_aa: CASSTSLAGAPDTQYF

v_call: TRBV5-1
j_call: TRBJ1-3
cdr3_aa: CASRSRGGSGNTIYF

v_call: TRBV28
j_call: TRBJ2-5
cdr3_aa: CASSARTSGRETQYF

v_call: TRBV9
j_call: TRBJ2-3
cdr3_aa: CASSGDFTDTQYF

v_call: TRBV11-2
j_call: TRBJ1-4
cdr3_aa: CASSQKGANEKLFF

v_call: TRBV3-1/TRBV3-2
j_call: TRBJ2-7
cdr3_aa: CASSQNAQSYEQYF

v_call: TRBV27
j_call: TRBJ2-5
cdr3_aa: CASSSGLAGGPGQETQYF

v_call: TRBV5-1
j_call: TRBJ1-1
cdr3_aa: CASSRTTGGTEAFF

v_call: TRBV10-3
j_call: TRBJ1-5
cdr3_aa: CAISQGASEQPQHF

v_call: TRBV7-7
j_call: TRBJ2-1
cdr3_aa: CASSLALSGTGGFNEQFF

v_call: TRBV10-3
j_call: TRBJ1-1
cdr3_aa: CAISGETAEAFF

v_call: TRBV2
j_call: TRBJ2-2
cdr3_aa: CASSEQQGTGELFF

v_call: TRBV3-1/TRBV3-2
j_call: TRBJ2-1
cdr3_aa: CASSQDGGGGYNEQFF

v_call: TRBV27
j_call: TRBJ2-1
cdr3_aa: CASSTHRIAGGISYNEQFF

v_call: TRBV19
j_call: TRBJ2-5
cdr3_aa: CASHKAGVETQYF

v_call: TRBV5-1
j_call: TRBJ2-3
cdr3_aa: CASSLTGSHSGDTQYF

v_call: TRBV2
j_call: TRBJ2-7
cdr3_aa: CASSSVSGRAYEQYF

v_call: TRBV5-4
j_call: TRBJ2-7
cdr3_aa: CASSLDGTGGEQYF

v_call: TRBV9
j_call: TRBJ2-1
cdr3_aa: CASSHPRSGKTFNEQFF

v_call: TRBV7-6
j_call: TRBJ1-5
cdr3_aa: CASSSGDRANQPQHF

v_call: TRBV6-5
j_call: TRBJ1-3
cdr3_aa: CASVGVTGIGNTIYF

v_call: TRBV7-2
j_call: TRBJ1-3
cdr3_aa: CASSLWSSPRNTIYF

v_call: TRBV7-8
j_call: TRBJ1-3
cdr3_aa: CASSPQHNTIYF

v_call: TRBV3-1/TRBV3-2
j_call: TRBJ2-2
cdr3_aa: CASSQELAANTGELFF

v_call: TRBV28
j_call: TRBJ2-5
cdr3_aa: CASSLSSGYQETQYF

v_call: TRBV7-3
j_call: TRBJ1-1
cdr3_aa: CASSQSGGLTEAFF

v_call: TRBV12-5
j_call: TRBJ1-5
cdr3_aa: CASGLVTESSWPQHF

v_call: TRBV18
j_call: TRBJ1-1
cdr3_aa: CASSTQDSEAFF

v_call: TRBV12-2
j_call: TRBJ1-2
cdr3_aa: CASRLAGNYGYTF

v_call: TRBV5-1
j_call: TRBJ1-5
cdr3_aa: CASGRDQPQHF

v_call: TRBV11-3
j_call: TRBJ1-2
cdr3_aa: CASSREGHGYTF